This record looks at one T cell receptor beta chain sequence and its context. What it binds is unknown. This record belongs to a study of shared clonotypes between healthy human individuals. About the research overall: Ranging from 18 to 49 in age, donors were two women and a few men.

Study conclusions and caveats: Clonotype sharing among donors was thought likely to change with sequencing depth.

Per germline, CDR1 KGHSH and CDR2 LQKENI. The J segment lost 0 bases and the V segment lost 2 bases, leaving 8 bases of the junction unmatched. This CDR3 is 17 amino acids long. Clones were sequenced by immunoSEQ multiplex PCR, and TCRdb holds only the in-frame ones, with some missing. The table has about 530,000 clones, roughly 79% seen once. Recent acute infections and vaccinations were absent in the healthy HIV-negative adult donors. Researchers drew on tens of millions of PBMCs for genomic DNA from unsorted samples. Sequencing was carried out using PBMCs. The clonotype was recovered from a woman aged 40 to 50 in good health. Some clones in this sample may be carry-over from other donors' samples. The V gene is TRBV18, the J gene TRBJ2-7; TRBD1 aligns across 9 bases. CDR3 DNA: TGTGCCAGCTCACCATTAGGGCCGGGACAGGGCTCCTACGAGCAGTACTTC. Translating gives CASSPLGPGQGSYEQYF.